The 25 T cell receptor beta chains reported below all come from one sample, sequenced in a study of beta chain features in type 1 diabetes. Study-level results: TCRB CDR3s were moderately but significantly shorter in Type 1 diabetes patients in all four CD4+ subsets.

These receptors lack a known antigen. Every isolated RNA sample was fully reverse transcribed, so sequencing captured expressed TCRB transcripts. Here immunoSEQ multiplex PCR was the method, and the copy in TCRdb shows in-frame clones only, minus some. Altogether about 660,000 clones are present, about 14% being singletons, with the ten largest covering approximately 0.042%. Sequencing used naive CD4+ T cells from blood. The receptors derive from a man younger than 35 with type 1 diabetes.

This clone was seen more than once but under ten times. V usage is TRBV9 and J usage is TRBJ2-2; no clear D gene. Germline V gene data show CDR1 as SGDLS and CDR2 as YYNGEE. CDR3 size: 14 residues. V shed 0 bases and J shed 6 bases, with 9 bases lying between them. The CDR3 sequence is CASSVEGNAGELFF. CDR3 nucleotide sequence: TGTGCCAGCAGCGTAGAGGGCAATGCCGGGGAGCTGTTTTTT.

CDR3 sequence reads: CASSPPGRQHNYGYTF. The CDR3 region has the DNA TGTGCCAGCAGCCCGCCTGGGAGACAGCATAACTATGGCTACACCTTC. This chain uses TRBV4-2 with TRBJ1-2; TRBD1 is a possible D gene (5 bases). Trimming cost V 4 bases and J 1 base, with 16 bases left between them. The CDR3 length is 16 residues. Germline V gene sequence: CDR1 LGHNA, CDR2 YNFKEQ.

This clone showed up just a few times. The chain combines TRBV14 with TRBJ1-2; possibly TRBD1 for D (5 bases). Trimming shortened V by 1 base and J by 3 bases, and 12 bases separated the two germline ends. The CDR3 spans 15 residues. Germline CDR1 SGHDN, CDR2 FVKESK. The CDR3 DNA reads TGTGCCAGCAGCCAAGGTGGCAGGGCAGACTATGGCTACACCTTC. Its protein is CASSQGGRADYGYTF.

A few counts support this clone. The DNA for the CDR3 is TGTGCCTGGGGGACAGGAGGTTTTGGAAACACCATATATTTT. This gives the protein CAWGTGGFGNTIYF. V usage is TRBV30 and J usage is TRBJ1-3; 8 nucleotides line up with TRBD1. This CDR3 spans 14 amino acids. V shed 5 bases and J 3 bases; nucleotides not matched to a gene: 6. CDR1 is GTSNPN and CDR2 is SVGIG in the germline V gene (reference sequence). Looking up the rest from reference TRBV30 and TRBJ1-3 gives the full variable domain: SQTIHQWPATLVQPVGSPLSLECTVEGTSNPNLYWYRQAAGRGLQLLFYSVGIGQISSEVPQNLSASRPQDRQFILSSKKLLLSDSGFYLCAWGTGGFGNTIYFGEGSWLTVV.

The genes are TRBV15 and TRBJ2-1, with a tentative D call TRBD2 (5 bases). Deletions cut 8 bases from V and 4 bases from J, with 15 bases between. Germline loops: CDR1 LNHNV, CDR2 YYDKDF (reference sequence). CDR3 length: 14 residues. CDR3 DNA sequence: TGTGCCACCCTCGAGGGAACTTCATACAATGAGCAGTTCTTC. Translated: CATLEGTSYNEQFF.

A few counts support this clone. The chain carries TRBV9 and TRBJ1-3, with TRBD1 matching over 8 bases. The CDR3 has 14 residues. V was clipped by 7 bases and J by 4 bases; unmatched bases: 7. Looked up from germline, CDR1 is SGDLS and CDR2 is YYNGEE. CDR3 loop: CASSQGGSGNTIYF. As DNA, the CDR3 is TGTGCCAGCTCACAGGGGGGCTCCGGAAACACCATATATTTT.

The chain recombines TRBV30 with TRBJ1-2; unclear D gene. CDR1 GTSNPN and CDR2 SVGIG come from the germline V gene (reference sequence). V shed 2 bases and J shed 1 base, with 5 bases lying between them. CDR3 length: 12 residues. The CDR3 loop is CAWSWLNYGYTF. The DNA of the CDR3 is TGTGCCTGGAGTTGGCTTAACTATGGCTACACCTTC.

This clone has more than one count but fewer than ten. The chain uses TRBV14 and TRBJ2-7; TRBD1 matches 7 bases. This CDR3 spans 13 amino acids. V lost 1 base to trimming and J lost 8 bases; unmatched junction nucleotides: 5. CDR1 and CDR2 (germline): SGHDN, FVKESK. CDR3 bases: TGTGCCAGCAGCCAAGCAGGGACAGCAAAGCAGTACTTC. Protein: CASSQAGTAKQYF. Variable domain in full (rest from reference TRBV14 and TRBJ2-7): EAGVTQFPSHSVIEKGQTVTLRCDPISGHDNLYWYRRVMGKEIKFLLHFVKESKQDESGMPNNRFLAERTGGTYSTLKVQPAELEDSGVYFCASSQAGTAKQYFGPGTRLTVT.

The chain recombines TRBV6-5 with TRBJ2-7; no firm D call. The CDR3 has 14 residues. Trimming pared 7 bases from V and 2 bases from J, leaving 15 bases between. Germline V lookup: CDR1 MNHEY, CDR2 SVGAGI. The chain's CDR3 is CASTLQTGPYEQYF. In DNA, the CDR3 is TGTGCCAGCACTCTCCAGACCGGCCCCTACGAGCAGTACTTC.

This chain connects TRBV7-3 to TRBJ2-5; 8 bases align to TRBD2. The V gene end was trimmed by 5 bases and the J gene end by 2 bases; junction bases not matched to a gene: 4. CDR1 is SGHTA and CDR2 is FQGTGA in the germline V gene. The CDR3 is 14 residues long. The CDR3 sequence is CASSPGTSQETQYF. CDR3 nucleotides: TGTGCCAGCAGCCCCGGGACTAGTCAAGAGACCCAGTACTTC.

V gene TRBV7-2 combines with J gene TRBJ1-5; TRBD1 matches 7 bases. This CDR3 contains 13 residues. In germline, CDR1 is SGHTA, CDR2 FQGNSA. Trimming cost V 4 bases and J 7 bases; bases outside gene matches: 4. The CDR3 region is CASSSWDSQPQHF. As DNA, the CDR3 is TGTGCCAGCAGCTCGTGGGACAGCCAGCCCCAGCATTTT.

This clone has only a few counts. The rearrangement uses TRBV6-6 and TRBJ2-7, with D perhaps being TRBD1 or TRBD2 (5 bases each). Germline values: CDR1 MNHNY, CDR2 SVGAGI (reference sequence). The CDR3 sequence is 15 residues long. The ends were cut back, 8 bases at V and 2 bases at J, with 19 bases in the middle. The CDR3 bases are TGTGCCAGCCGCCGTGGGGGAGAGACGGCCTACGAGCAGTACTTC. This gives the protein CASRRGGETAYEQYF.

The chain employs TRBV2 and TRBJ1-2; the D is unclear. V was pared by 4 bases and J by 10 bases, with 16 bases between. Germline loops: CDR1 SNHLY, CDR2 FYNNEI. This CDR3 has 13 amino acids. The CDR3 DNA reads TGTGCCAGCAGTGGCGGAGTGTCTAGGTACTACACCTTC. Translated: CASSGGVSRYYTF.

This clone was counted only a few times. The DNA of the CDR3 is TGTGCCAGCAGAGAAGGGCCAGGGGCGCCCTACGAGCAGTACTTC. This codes for CASREGPGAPYEQYF. This rearrangement joins TRBV11-2 to TRBJ2-7; TRBD1 might be the D (6 bases). The CDR3 runs to 15 residues. V was shortened by 6 bases and J by 2 bases, with 17 bases between the two germline ends. Germline V CDR1 and CDR2: SGHAT, FQNNGV.

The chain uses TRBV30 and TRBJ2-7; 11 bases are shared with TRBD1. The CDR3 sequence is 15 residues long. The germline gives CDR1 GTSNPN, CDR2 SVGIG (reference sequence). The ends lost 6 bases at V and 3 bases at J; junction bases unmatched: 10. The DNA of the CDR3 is TGTGCCTGCCTTACCGGGACAGGGGGGTTCTACGAGCAGTACTTC. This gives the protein CACLTGTGGFYEQYF. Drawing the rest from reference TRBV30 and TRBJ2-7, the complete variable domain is SQTIHQWPATLVQPVGSPLSLECTVEGTSNPNLYWYRQAAGRGLQLLFYSVGIGQISSEVPQNLSASRPQDRQFILSSKKLLLSDSGFYLCACLTGTGGFYEQYFGPGTRLTVT.

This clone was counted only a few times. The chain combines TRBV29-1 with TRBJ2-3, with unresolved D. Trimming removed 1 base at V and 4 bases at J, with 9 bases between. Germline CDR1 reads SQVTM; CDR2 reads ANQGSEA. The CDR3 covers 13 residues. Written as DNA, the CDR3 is TGCAGCGTTGAAGCCCAGGTTCCAGATACGCAGTATTTT. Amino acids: CSVEAQVPDTQYF.

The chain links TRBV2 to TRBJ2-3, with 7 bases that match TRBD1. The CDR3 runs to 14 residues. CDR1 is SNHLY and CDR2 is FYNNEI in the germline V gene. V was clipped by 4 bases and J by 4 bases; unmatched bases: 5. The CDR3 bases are TGTGCCAGCAGTGGACAGGGTGGGTCAGATACGCAGTATTTT. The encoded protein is CASSGQGGSDTQYF.

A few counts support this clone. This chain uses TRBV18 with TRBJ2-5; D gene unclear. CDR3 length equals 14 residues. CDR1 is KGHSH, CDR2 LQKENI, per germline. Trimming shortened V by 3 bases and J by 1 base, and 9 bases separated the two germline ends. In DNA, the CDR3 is TGTGCCAGCTCACCTCGGTCGGCCCAAGAGACCCAGTACTTC. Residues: CASSPRSAQETQYF.

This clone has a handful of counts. The CDR3 loop reads CASSRTSVDSYEQYF. The CDR3 DNA is TGTGCCAGCAGCCGGACTAGCGTCGACTCCTACGAGCAGTACTTC. This chain uses TRBV7-2 with TRBJ2-7; 9 positions match TRBD2. The trim removed 5 bases at V and 0 bases at J, leaving 5 bases unmatched. CDR1 is SGHTA and CDR2 is FQGNSA in the germline V gene. The CDR3 totals 15 residues.

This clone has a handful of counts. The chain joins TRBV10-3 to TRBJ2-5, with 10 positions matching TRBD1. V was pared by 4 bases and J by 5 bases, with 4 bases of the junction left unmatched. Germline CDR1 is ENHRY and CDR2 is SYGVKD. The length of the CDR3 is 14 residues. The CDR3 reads CAISGGTGVETQYF. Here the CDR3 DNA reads TGTGCCATCAGTGGAGGGACAGGGGTCGAGACCCAGTACTTC.

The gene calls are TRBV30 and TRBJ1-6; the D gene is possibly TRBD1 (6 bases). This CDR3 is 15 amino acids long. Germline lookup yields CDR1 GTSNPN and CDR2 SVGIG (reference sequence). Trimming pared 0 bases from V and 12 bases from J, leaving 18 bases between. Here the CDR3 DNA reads TGTGCCTGGAGTGTAAATGTCGGCAGGGGCAGACCCCTCCACTTT. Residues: CAWSVNVGRGRPLHF. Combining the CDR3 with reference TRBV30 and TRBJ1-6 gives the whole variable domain SQTIHQWPATLVQPVGSPLSLECTVEGTSNPNLYWYRQAAGRGLQLLFYSVGIGQISSEVPQNLSASRPQDRQFILSSKKLLLSDSGFYLCAWSVNVGRGRPLHFGNGTRLTVT.

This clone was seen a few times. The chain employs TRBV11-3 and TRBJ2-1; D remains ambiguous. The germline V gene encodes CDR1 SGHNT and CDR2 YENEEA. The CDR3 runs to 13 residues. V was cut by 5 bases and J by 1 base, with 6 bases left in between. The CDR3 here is CASSEDSYNEQFF. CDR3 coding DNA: TGTGCCAGCAGCGAAGATTCCTACAATGAGCAGTTCTTC.

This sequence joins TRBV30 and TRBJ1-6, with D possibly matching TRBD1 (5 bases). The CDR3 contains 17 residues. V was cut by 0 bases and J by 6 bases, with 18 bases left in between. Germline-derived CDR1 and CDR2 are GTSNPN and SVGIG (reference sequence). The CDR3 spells CAWSVRVVGVGNSPLHF. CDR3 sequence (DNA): TGTGCCTGGAGTGTACGGGTCGTAGGGGTAGGTAATTCACCCCTCCACTTT. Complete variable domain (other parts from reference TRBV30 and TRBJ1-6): SQTIHQWPATLVQPVGSPLSLECTVEGTSNPNLYWYRQAAGRGLQLLFYSVGIGQISSEVPQNLSASRPQDRQFILSSKKLLLSDSGFYLCAWSVRVVGVGNSPLHFGNGTRLTVT.

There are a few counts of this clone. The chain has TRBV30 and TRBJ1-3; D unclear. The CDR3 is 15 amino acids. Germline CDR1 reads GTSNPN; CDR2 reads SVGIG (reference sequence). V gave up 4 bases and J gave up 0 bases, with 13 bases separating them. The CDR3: CAWKLSGNSGNTIYF. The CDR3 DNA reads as TGTGCCTGGAAATTGTCGGGGAACTCTGGAAACACCATATATTTT.

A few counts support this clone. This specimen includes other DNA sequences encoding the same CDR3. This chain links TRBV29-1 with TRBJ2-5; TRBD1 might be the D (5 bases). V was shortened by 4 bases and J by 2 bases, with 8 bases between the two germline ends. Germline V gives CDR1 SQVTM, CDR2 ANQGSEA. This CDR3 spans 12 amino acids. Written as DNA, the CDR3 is TGCAGCGTTGGGGGCCAACAAGAGACCCAGTACTTC. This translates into CSVGGQQETQYF.